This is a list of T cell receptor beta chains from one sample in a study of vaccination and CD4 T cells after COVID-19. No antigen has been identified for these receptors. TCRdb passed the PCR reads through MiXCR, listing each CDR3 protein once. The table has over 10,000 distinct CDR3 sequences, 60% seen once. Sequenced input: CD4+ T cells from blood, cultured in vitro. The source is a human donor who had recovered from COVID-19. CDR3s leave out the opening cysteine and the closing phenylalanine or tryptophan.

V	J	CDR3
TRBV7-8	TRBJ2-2	ASSSRTGAGELF
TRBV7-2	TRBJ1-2	ASSFQGGGYT
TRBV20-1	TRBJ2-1	SASLRTGKGSSYNEQF
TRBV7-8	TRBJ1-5	ASSLGSGLGNQPQH
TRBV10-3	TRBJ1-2	AISELGDYGYT
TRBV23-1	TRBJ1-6	ASSPDLTGAQYNSPLH
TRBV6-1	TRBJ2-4	ASSIGAAGARVAKNIQY
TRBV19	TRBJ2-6	ASSITYSGANVLT
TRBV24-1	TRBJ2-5	ATSDFETQY
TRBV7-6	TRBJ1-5	ASSPSTDNQPQH
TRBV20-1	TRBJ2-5	SARDLNPTLAGVLETQY
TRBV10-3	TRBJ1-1	AISESAGLNTEAF
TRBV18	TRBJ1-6	ASSPGGQGSSPLH
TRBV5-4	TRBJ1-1	ASSLRVGEAF
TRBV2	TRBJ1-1	ASRRQMNTEAF
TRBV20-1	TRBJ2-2	SARDRSRSSGARGELF
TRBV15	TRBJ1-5	ATSRDLEQPQH
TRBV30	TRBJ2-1	AWSVQRGTLLTYNEQF
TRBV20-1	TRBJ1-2	SARDSRDKPAGT
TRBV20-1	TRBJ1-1	SAPKANTEAF
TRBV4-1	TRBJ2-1	ASRGSRARTSKNNEQF
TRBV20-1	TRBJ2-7	SCTPSALSEQY
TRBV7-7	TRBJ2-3	ASSLLSASPGQGIRDTQY
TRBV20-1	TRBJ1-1	SARLSTGVTEAF
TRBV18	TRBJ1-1	ASSPGQGAVNTEAF
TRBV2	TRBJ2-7	ASSDLASNYEQY
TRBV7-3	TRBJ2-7	ASSLSSGAQYEQY
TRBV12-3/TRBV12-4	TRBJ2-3	ASNRGPTDTQY
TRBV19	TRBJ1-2	ASSDRDGYGYT
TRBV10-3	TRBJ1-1	AISEDWGIGEAF
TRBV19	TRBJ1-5	ASSRDHNQPQH
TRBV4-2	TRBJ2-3	ASSQEYGTDTQY
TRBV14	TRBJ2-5	ASAPGESRGTQY
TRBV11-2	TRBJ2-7	ASSLSGPISYEQY
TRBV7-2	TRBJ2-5	ASSRMGNIQETQY
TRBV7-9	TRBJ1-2	ASSLEFFGQDYGYT
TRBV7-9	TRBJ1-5	ASSLGGDNQPQH
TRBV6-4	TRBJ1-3	ASSDSGGSSGNTIY
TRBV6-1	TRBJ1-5	ASSPTGGLIYQPQH
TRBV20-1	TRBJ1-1	SALPGTGHTEAF
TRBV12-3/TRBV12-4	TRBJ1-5	ASSLGTENQPQH
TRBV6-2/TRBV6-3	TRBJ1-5	ASSYSFDRAVQPQH
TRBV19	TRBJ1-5	ASSTIDRAYNQPQH
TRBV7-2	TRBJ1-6	ASSPSYLRVPQSPLH
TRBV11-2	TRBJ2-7	ASSLTWGGGGYEQY
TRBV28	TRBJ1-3	ASSLGTAGNTIY
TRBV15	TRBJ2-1	ATSSRTPNEQF
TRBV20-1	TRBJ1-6	SALNPGHNNSPLH
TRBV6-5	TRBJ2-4	ASSYLGGYRNIQY